The T cell receptor (beta chain) under discussion was sequenced for a study of T cells in localized non-small cell lung cancer. Study-wide results and limits: Sequencing covered just one tumor region, so heterogeneity cannot be ruled out. T cell clonality was highest in uninvolved adjacent lung, above tumor. Adjacent lung had a median approximately 57 of the 100 largest tumor clones. With higher T cell density in blood came longer overall survival.

The CDR3 totals 10 residues. Germline loops: CDR1 SQVTM, CDR2 ANQGSEA. V was trimmed by 6 bases and J by 2 bases, leaving 4 bases between them. Generated by immunoSEQ multiplex PCR, the TCRdb table keeps only in-frame clones and is missing some. Of 21,000 or so clones in the sample, under 90% were seen once. As for this clone: Its target is not known.

This material consisted of PBMCs, taken before any cancer treatment. This chain joins TRBV29-1 and TRBJ1-1; no clear D gene. The sequence came from a woman aged 35-70 years with stage II squamous cell lung carcinoma. The CDR3 nucleotides are TGCAGCGTCGTTAACACTGAAGCTTTCTTT. It codes for CSVVNTEAFF.